This entry lists 20 T cell receptor beta chains sequenced from one sample in a study of regulatory T cells in long-lasting Graves disease. Sample time point: newly diagnosed GD, antithyroid drugs for less than 3 months. RNA isolated from PBMCs was used to make the TCR library. HTBI primers from iRepertoire and Arm-PCR of CDR3 regions yielded the TCR beta libraries. From the multiplex PCR reads, TCRdb called clonotypes with MiXCR, one entry per CDR3 protein. The sample gives about 470,000 distinct CDR3 sequences, about 15% of which show up once; approximately 15% is in the top ten. The sample was also linked to a second study, of T cells in Graves' hyperthyroidism and ophthalmopathy.

The sample was peripheral blood mononuclear cells (PBMCs), taken at new diagnosis, from a patient treated with antithyroid drugs. Receptors were obtained from a woman aged 25 to 39 with Graves disease.

The rearrangement links TRBV30 to TRBJ2-5; D assignment may be TRBD1 or TRBD2 (5 bases each). The CDR3 contains 15 residues. CDR1 is GTSNPN and CDR2 is SVGIG in the germline V gene (reference sequence). The germline V and J ends were trimmed by 4 bases and 1 base, with 16 bases remaining between them. The CDR3 region is CAWNQGEQGQETQYF. In DNA form, the CDR3 reads TGTGCCTGGAACCAAGGGGAGCAGGGCCAAGAGACCCAGTACTTC.

The rearrangement joins TRBV10-3 to TRBJ1-1, with D possibly matching TRBD1 (6 bases). Germline assignment: CDR1 ENHRY and CDR2 SYGVKD. CDR3 length: 14 amino acids. With 2 bases removed from V and 0 bases from J, the gap between germline ends came to 7 bases. CDR3 amino acids: CAISERGVNTEAFF. The CDR3 region has the DNA TGTGCCATCAGTGAGAGGGGGGTGAACACTGAAGCTTTCTTT.

This clonotype was recorded many times. Here the CDR3 DNA reads TGCAGCCTCCGGCCCGGGGGGACTAGCACAGATACGCAGTATTTT. It yields the protein CSLRPGGTSTDTQYF. V is TRBV29-1 and J is TRBJ2-3; 7 bases fit TRBD2. The V gene's germline CDR1 is SQVTM and CDR2 ANQGSEA. V shed 8 bases and J 0 bases; nucleotides not matched to a gene: 11. This CDR3 has 15 residues.

There are many counts of this clonotype. The chain is built from TRBV18 and TRBJ2-2; D unclear. In germline, CDR1 is KGHSH, CDR2 LQKENI. V lost 3 bases and J 6 bases, leaving 14 bases between the germline ends. The CDR3 extends over 15 amino acids. The DNA for the CDR3 is TGTGCCAGCTCACCCGGAACCACGAGTGCCGGGGAGCTGTTTTTT. This encodes CASSPGTTSAGELFF. The whole variable domain, filled in from reference TRBV18 and TRBJ2-2, reads NAGVMQNPRHLVRRRGQEARLRCSPMKGHSHVYWYRQLPEEGLKFMVYLQKENIIDESGMPKERFSAEFPKEGPSILRIQQVVRGDSAAYFCASSPGTTSAGELFFGEGSRLTVL.

The sample holds a few counts of this clonotype. This rearrangement joins TRBV18 to TRBJ2-1; D might be TRBD2 (6 bases). The CDR3 runs 13 residues. V lost 6 bases to trimming and J lost 8 bases, with 14 bases between them. Germline values: CDR1 KGHSH, CDR2 LQKENI. The CDR3 coding sequence is TGTGCCAGCTCCAGAGAACTAGCCGATGAGCAGTTCTTC. Its translation is CASSRELADEQFF.

This clonotype was seen a few times. The chain recombines TRBV20-1 with TRBJ2-1, with 8 bases lining up with TRBD2. The V and J ends lost 3 bases and 7 bases, in that order; junction bases with no gene match: 8. This CDR3 comprises 14 residues. Germline CDR1 is DFQATT and CDR2 is SNEGSKA (reference sequence). In nucleotides, the CDR3 is TGCAGTGCTAGTTATCGGGAGGGCCGAAATGAGCAGTTCTTC. This sequence encodes CSASYREGRNEQFF.

Regarding this clonotype: Possible read error: a much larger clone is one base away. The chain recombines TRBV20-1 with TRBJ2-2, with 10 bases aligning to TRBD1. CDR1 is DFQATT, CDR2 SNEGSKA, per germline (reference sequence). The CDR3 has 13 residues. Trimming at V came to 6 bases and at J to 3 bases, leaving 1 base not matched to a gene. The CDR3 sequence: CSAGTGDTGELFF. The CDR3 bases are TGCAGTGCGGGGACAGGGGACACCGGGGAGCTGTTTTTT.

The sample holds many counts of this clonotype. The rearrangement links TRBV20-1 to TRBJ2-1; TRBD2 matches at 7 bases. There are 12 residues in the CDR3. Trimming removed 2 bases from V and 7 bases from J; junction bases left unmatched: 2. The V gene's germline CDR1 is DFQATT and CDR2 SNEGSKA (reference sequence). The CDR3 coding sequence is TGCAGTGCTAGATCACTAGCGAATGAGCAGTTCTTC. Translation gives CSARSLANEQFF.

This clonotype was picked up many times. The CDR3 loop is CASSHLLAGGETNEQFF. The CDR3 coding sequence is TGTGCCAGCAGTCACCTACTAGCCGGGGGCGAGACGAATGAGCAGTTCTTC. The chain employs TRBV6-1 and TRBJ2-1; the D gene could be TRBD1 or TRBD2 (6 bases each). Trimming shortened V by 5 bases and J by 7 bases, and 24 bases separated the two germline ends. The CDR3 is 17 residues long. CDR1 and CDR2 from the germline V gene are MNHNS and SASEGT.

This clonotype was recorded a few times. The V call is TRBV19, the J call TRBJ1-2, with TRBD1 matching 7 bases. The CDR3 covers 15 residues. Germline loops: CDR1 LNHDA, CDR2 SQIVND (reference sequence). The J segment lost 4 bases and the V segment lost 4 bases, leaving 9 bases of the junction unmatched. The CDR3 region is CASSTTTGHGYGYTF. CDR3 bases: TGTGCCAGTAGTACAACGACAGGGCACGGCTATGGCTACACCTTC.

This clonotype has a count of ten or more. The chain uses TRBV12-3 or TRBV12-4 and TRBJ1-1; 8 nucleotides match TRBD1. The CDR3 totals 14 residues. The V segment lost 1 base and the J segment 8 bases; nucleotides outside the gene matches: 6. CDR3 protein: CASSLGRGHSEAFF. The CDR3 DNA sequence: TGTGCCAGCAGTTTAGGCAGGGGGCATTCAGAAGCTTTCTTT.

Many counts were recorded for this clonotype. This rearrangement joins TRBV18 to TRBJ1-1; 7 positions match TRBD1. Trimming cost V 3 bases and J 5 bases; bases outside gene matches: 12. Germline V lookup: CDR1 KGHSH, CDR2 LQKENI. The CDR3 is 16 amino acids. CDR3 in DNA: TGTGCCAGCTCACCCCGACAGGGCGAAAAGGGAACTGAAGCTTTCTTT. Protein product: CASSPRQGEKGTEAFF.

The rearrangement uses TRBV14 and TRBJ1-4; D may be TRBD1 (5 bases). Germline V gene data show CDR1 as SGHDN and CDR2 as FVKESK. Trimming left V 6 bases short and J 2 bases short, with 7 bases between. The CDR3 sequence is 13 residues long. The CDR3 is CASRRGTNEKLFF. DNA for the CDR3: TGTGCCAGCAGACGGGGGACTAATGAAAAACTGTTTTTT.

This clonotype has only a few counts. Just one base apart from a much larger clone, this may be a read error. The chain employs TRBV11-2 and TRBJ2-1, with 8 bases fitting TRBD2. CDR1 SGHAT and CDR2 FQNNGV come from the germline V gene. The CDR3 totals 15 residues. The DNA for the CDR3 is TGTGCCGGCAGCCCAGCGGGAGAACGCTACAATGAGCAGTTCTTC. This sequence encodes CAGSPAGERYNEQFF.

This chain connects TRBV11-3 to TRBJ1-4, with D unclear. There are 15 residues in the CDR3. V shed 5 bases and J shed 5 bases, with 15 bases lying between them. CDR1 is SGHNT, CDR2 YENEEA, per germline. The CDR3 DNA reads TGTGCCAGCAGCCCCCCCGGGAACGTAAATGAAAAACTGTTTTTT. It translates to CASSPPGNVNEKLFF. The full variable domain, rest sourced from reference TRBV11-3 and TRBJ1-4, is EAGVVQSPRYKIIEKKQPVAFWCNPISGHNTLYWYLQNLGQGPELLIRYENEEAVDDSQLPKDRFSAERLKGVDSTLKIQPAELGDSAVYLCASSPPGNVNEKLFFGSGTQLSVL.

This clonotype has at least ten counts. V gene TRBV12-5 combines with J gene TRBJ2-7; D gene uncertain. V gave up 2 bases and J gave up 3 bases, with 2 bases separating them. The CDR3 contains 11 residues. The germline V gene encodes CDR1 LGHNT and CDR2 FRNRAP. The CDR3 DNA reads as TGTGCTAGTGGTTTGCTCTACGAGCAGTACTTC. Protein product: CASGLLYEQYF.

This clonotype was counted between two and nine times. The rearrangement joins TRBV11-3 to TRBJ1-1; D gene unclear. This CDR3 is built from 14 residues. Germline CDR1 is SGHNT and CDR2 is YENEEA. The V end was cut by 5 bases, the J end by 3 bases, with 13 bases between. The CDR3 reads CASSLRGVYTEAFF. The CDR3 DNA reads TGTGCCAGCAGCCTCCGTGGGGTTTACACTGAAGCTTTCTTT.

The chain combines TRBV24-1 with TRBJ2-1; D not certain. Trimming stripped 9 bases from V and 6 bases from J, with 14 bases between. Per the germline V gene, CDR1 is KGHDR and CDR2 is SFDVKD. This CDR3 region has 13 residues. CDR3 coding DNA: TGTGCCACCTCTCTCGCCTCTTTCAATGAGCAGTTCTTC. Residues: CATSLASFNEQFF.

This clonotype was seen only a few times. The chain combines TRBV27 with TRBJ2-1; possibly TRBD1 or TRBD2 for D (6 bases each). The CDR3 loop spans 13 amino acids. The V gene's germline CDR1 is MNHEY and CDR2 SMNVEV (reference sequence). V was trimmed by 3 bases and J by 8 bases, leaving 11 bases between them. CDR3 sequence reads: CASSFGGPDEQFF. The CDR3 DNA follows: TGTGCCAGCAGTTTTGGGGGGCCGGATGAGCAGTTCTTC.

The chain combines TRBV5-1 with TRBJ1-1; D unresolved. V lost 0 bases and J 0 bases, leaving 6 bases between the germline ends. Germline V gene data show CDR1 as SGHRS and CDR2 as YFSETQ. This CDR3 is 14 amino acids long. CDR3 sequence reads: CASSLELMNTEAFF. The CDR3 DNA sequence: TGCGCCAGCAGCTTGGAGTTAATGAACACTGAAGCTTTCTTT.